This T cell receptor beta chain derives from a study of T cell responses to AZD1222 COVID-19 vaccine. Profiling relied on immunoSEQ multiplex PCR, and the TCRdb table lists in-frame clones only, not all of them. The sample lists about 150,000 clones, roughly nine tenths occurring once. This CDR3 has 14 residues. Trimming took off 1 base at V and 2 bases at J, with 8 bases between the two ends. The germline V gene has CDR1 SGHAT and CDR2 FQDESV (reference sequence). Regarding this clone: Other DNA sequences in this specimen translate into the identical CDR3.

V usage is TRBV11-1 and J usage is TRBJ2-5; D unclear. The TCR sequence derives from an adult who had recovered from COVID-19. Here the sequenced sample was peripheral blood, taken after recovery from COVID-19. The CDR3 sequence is CASSLVWGQETQYF. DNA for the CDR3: TGTGCCAGCAGCTTAGTGTGGGGACAAGAGACCCAGTACTTC.